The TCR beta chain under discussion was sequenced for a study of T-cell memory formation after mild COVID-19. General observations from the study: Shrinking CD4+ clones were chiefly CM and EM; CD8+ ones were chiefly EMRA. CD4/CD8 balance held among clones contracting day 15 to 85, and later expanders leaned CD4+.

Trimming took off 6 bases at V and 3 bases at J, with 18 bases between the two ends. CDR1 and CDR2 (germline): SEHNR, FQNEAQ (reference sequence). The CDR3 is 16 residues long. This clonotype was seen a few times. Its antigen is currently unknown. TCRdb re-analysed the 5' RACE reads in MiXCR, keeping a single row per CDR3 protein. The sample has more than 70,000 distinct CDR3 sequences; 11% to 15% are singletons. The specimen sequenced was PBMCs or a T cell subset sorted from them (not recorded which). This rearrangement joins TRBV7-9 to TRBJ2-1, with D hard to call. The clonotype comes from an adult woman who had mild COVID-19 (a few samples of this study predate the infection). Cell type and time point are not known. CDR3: CASSRPLSRSYNEQFF. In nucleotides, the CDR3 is TGTGCCAGCAGTAGACCCTTATCCCGGAGCTACAATGAGCAGTTCTTC.